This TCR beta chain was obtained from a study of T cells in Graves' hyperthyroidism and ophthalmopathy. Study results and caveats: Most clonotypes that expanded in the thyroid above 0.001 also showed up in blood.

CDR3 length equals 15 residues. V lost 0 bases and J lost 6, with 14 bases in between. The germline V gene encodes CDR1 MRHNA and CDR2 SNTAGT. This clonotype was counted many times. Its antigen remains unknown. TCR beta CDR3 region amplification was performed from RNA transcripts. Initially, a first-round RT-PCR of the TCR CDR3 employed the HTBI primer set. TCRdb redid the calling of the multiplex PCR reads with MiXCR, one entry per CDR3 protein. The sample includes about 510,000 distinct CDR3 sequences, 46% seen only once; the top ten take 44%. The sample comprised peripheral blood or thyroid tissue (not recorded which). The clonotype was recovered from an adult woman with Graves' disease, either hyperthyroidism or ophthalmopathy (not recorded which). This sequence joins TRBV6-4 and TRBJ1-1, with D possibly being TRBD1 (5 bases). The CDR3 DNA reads TGTGCCAGCAGTGACTCGACGGGGGGTATGGCTGAAGCTTTCTTT. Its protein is CASSDSTGGMAEAFF.